The 9 T cell receptor beta chains reported below all come from one sample, sequenced in a study of shared clonotypes between healthy human individuals. Sequencing was performed with immunoSEQ multiplex PCR; in TCRdb, only in-frame clones are kept and a portion is missing. The table lists a few million clones, 85% to 95% of them singletons. Specimen: naive CD4+ T cells from PBMCs. The subset here: CD45RA+ positively selected. Every receptor here comes from a man aged 18 to 30 in good health. Some clones in this sample may be carry-over from other donors' samples.

The chain is built from TRBV11-2 and TRBJ2-7, with no clear D. From germline, CDR1 is SGHAT and CDR2 FQNNGV. With 2 bases removed from V and 3 bases from J, the gap between germline ends came to 5 bases. The CDR3 totals 12 residues. CDR3 coding DNA: TGTGCCAGCAGCTTACAGCGCTACGAGCAGTACTTC. Amino acids: CASSLQRYEQYF.

This clone was seen just once. The V gene is TRBV19, the J gene TRBJ2-3, with unresolved D. The germline V gene encodes CDR1 LNHDA and CDR2 SQIVND (reference sequence). V lost 5 bases to trimming and J lost 8 bases, with 11 bases between them. This CDR3 spans 12 amino acids. The CDR3 loop reads CASSSVPGTQYF. CDR3 DNA sequence: TGTGCCAGTAGTTCTGTCCCCGGTACGCAGTATTTT.

The J gene is TRBJ2-1, the V gene TRBV27, with D tentatively TRBD1 (6 bases). The CDR3 has 14 amino acids. Germline loops: CDR1 MNHEY, CDR2 SMNVEV (reference sequence). V lost 5 bases, J lost 2 bases, and 10 bases lay in between. The CDR3 nucleotides read TGTGCCAGCAGTCCGGGACATCCCTACAATGAGCAGTTCTTC. It codes for CASSPGHPYNEQFF.

J is TRBJ2-3 and V is TRBV5-5; 8 bases are shared with TRBD1. Germline values: CDR1 SGHKS, CDR2 YYEKEE (reference sequence). V shed 4 bases, J shed 6 bases, and the junction held 10 bases outside the gene matches. This CDR3 has 15 residues. The CDR3 DNA reads TGTGCCAGCAGCGCGGGACAGGTCAATTGGGATACGCAGTATTTT. Its protein is CASSAGQVNWDTQYF.

This rearrangement joins TRBV25-1 to TRBJ2-7, with 8 positions matching TRBD1. CDR1 is MGHDK, CDR2 SYGVNS, per germline. This CDR3 has 15 residues. With V trimmed by 3 bases and J by 4 bases, 8 bases remained unmatched. CDR3 residues: CASSDPGQDSYEQYF. The CDR3 DNA follows: TGTGCCAGCAGTGATCCGGGACAGGATTCTTACGAGCAGTACTTC.

The CDR3 sequence: CASSLTKSGEKLFF. CDR3 coding DNA: TGTGCCAGCAGCTTGACTAAATCGGGTGAAAAACTGTTTTTT. The chain recombines TRBV7-9 with TRBJ1-4; D gene unclear. The CDR3 consists of 14 residues. The germline V and J ends were trimmed by 3 bases and 7 bases, with 12 bases remaining between them. Germline CDR1 SEHNR, CDR2 FQNEAQ (reference sequence).

V usage is TRBV28 and J usage is TRBJ2-2, with no clear D. The CDR3 is made up of 14 amino acids. Germline CDR1 and CDR2: MDHEN and SYDVKM. V was trimmed by 1 base and J by 7 bases, leaving 10 bases between them. CDR3 amino acids: CASSLFSPGGELFF. The CDR3 nucleotides read TGTGCCAGCAGTTTATTTTCCCCCGGCGGGGAGCTGTTTTTT. The full variable domain, in which reference TRBV28 and TRBJ2-2 provide the parts outside the CDR3, is DVKVTQSSRYLVKRTGEKVFLECVQDMDHENMFWYRQDPGLGLRLIYFSYDVKMKEKGDIPEGYSVSREKKERFSLILESASTNQTSMYLCASSLFSPGGELFFGEGSRLTVL.

The V call is TRBV5-1, the J call TRBJ1-4, with D possibly matching TRBD1 (5 bases). The CDR3 has 17 residues. Between the trimmed V and J ends, which lost 0 bases and 2 bases, there was a span of 14 bases. Germline assignment: CDR1 SGHRS and CDR2 YFSETQ. This chain's CDR3 is CASSLGLTGRTNEKLFF. For the CDR3, the DNA is TGCGCCAGCAGCTTGGGACTTACAGGCAGGACTAATGAAAAACTGTTTTTT.

Turning to this clone: Other DNA sequences in this specimen translate into the identical CDR3. The rearrangement links TRBV7-3 to TRBJ1-5; no clear D. The V end lost 5 bases, the J end lost 1 base, and 6 bases lay between the germline ends. CDR3 length: 13 residues. CDR1 and CDR2 (germline): SGHTA, FQGTGA. The CDR3 spells CASSPDSNQPQHF. CDR3 DNA sequence: TGTGCCAGCAGCCCGGACAGCAATCAGCCCCAGCATTTT.